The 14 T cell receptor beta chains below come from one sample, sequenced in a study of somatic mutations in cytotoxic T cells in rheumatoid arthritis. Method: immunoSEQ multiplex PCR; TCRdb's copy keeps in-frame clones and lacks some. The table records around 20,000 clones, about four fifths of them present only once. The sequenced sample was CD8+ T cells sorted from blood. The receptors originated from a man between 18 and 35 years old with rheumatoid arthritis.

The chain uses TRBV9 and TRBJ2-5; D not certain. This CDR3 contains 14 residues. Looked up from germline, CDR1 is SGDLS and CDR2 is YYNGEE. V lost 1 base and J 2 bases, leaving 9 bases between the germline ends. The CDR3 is CASSVSVDQETQYF. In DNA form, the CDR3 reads TGTGCCAGCAGCGTATCGGTCGATCAAGAGACCCAGTACTTC.

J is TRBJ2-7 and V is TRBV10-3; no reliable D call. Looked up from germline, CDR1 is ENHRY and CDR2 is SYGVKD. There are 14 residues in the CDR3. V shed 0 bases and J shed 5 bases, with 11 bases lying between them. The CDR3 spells CAISESSVGHEQYF. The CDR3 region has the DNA TGTGCCATCAGTGAGTCCTCGGTAGGCCACGAGCAGTACTTC.

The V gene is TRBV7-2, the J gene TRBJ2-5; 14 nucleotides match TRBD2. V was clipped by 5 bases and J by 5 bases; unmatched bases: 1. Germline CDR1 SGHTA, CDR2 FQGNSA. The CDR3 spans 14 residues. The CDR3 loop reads CASSRTSGGETQYF. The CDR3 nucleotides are TGTGCCAGCAGCCGGACTAGCGGGGGGGAGACCCAGTACTTC. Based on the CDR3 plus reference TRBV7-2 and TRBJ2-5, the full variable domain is GAGVSQSPSNKVTEKGKDVELRCDPISGHTALYWYRQSLGQGLEFLIYFQGNSAPDKSGLPSDRFSAERTGGSVSTLTIQRTQQEDSAVYLCASSRTSGGETQYFGPGTRLLVL.

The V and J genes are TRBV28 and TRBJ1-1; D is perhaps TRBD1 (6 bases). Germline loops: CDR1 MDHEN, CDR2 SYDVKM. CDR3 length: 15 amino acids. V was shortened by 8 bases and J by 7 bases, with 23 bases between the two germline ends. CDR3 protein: CASPDERGASSEAFF. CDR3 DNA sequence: TGTGCCAGCCCAGACGAACGGGGGGCGAGCAGTGAAGCTTTCTTT.

The CDR3 DNA is TGTGCCAGGACGCAGGGATCCTTGGGGCGAGACAATGAGCAGTTCTTC. It encodes CARTQGSLGRDNEQFF. The chain combines TRBV28 with TRBJ2-1, with a possible D match to TRBD1 (5 bases). Trimming removed 9 bases at V and 5 bases at J, with 23 bases between. This CDR3 comprises 16 residues. Per germline, CDR1 MDHEN and CDR2 SYDVKM.

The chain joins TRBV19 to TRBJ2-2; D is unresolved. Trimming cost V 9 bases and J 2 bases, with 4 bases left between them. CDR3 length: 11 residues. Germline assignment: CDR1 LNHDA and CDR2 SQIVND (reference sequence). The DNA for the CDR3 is TGTGCCAGCTTTAACACCGGGGAGCTGTTTTTT. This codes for CASFNTGELFF.

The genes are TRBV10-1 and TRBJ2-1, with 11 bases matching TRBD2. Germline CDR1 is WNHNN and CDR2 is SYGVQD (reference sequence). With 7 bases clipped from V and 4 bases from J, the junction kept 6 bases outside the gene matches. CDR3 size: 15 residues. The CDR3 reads CASNSSGGTYNEQFF. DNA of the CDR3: TGCGCCAGCAACTCTAGCGGGGGGACTTACAATGAGCAGTTCTTC.

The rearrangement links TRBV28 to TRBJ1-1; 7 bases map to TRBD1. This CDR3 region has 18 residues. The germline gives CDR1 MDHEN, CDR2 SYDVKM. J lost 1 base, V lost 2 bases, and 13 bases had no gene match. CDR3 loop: CASSLEGGPRRTNTEAFF. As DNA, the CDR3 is TGTGCCAGCAGTTTAGAAGGGGGCCCGAGACGGACGAACACTGAAGCTTTCTTT.

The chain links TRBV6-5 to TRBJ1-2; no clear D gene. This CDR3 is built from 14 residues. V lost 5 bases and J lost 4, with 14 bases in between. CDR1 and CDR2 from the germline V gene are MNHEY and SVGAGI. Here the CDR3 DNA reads TGTGCCAGCAGTGCCAGCGGGCCAGGCTATGGCTACACCTTC. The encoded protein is CASSASGPGYGYTF.

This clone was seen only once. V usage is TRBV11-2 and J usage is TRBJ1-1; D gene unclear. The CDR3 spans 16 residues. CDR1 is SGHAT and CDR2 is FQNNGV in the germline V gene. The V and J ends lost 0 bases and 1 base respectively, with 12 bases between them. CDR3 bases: TGTGCCAGCAGCTTAGACCCCCTTAGGGAGAACACTGAAGCTTTCTTT. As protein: CASSLDPLRENTEAFF. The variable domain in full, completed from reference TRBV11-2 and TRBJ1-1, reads EAGVAQSPRYKIIEKRQSVAFWCNPISGHATLYWYQQILGQGPKLLIQFQNNGVVDDSQLPKDRFSAERLKGVDSTLKIQPAKLEDSAVYLCASSLDPLRENTEAFFGQGTRLTVV.

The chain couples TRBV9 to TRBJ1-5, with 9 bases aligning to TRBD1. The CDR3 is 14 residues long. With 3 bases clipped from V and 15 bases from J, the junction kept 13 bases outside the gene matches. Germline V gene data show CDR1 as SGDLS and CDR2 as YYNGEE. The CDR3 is CASSAGDRDVLLHF. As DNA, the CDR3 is TGTGCCAGCAGCGCAGGGGACAGGGATGTTCTGTTGCATTTT.

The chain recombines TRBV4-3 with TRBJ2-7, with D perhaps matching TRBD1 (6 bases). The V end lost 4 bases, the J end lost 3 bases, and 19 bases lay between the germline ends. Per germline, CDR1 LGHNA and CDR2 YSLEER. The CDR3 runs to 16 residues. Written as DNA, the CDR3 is TGCGCCAGCAGCCCTAGAATCCCAGGGGTAGTCTACGAGCAGTACTTC. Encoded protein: CASSPRIPGVVYEQYF.

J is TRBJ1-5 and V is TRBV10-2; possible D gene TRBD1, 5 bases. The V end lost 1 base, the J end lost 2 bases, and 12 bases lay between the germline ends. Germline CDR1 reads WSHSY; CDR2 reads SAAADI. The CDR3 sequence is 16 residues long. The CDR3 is CASSEFLDKGNQPQHF. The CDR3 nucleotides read TGCGCCAGCAGTGAGTTCTTGGACAAAGGCAATCAGCCCCAGCATTTT.

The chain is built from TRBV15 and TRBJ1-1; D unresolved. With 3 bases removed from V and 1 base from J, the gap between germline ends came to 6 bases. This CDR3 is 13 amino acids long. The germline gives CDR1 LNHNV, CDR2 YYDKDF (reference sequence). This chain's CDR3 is CATSSHRNTEAFF. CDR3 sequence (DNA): TGTGCCACCAGCAGTCACCGGAACACTGAAGCTTTCTTT.